Shown below are 5 T cell receptor beta chains from a single sample sequenced in a study of cytomegalovirus exposure and HLA in healthy donors. Data came from immunoSEQ multiplex PCR; TCRdb stores just in-frame clones and leaves some out. The sample holds about 98,000 clones, around nine tenths seen once. Sequencing was performed on PBMCs. The receptor set was obtained from a young woman in good health and CMV-seronegative.

This clone was seen once. The rearrangement joins TRBV6-1 to TRBJ1-3; tentative D call: TRBD1 (5 bases). CDR1 and CDR2 (germline): MNHNS, SASEGT. V was shortened by 2 bases and J by 2 bases, with 16 bases between the two germline ends. This CDR3 region has 17 residues. For the CDR3, the DNA is TGTGCCAGCAGTGAAAGTCCTTCGGGGGTAACTGGAAACACCATATATTTT. Protein sequence: CASSESPSGVTGNTIYF.

Written as DNA, the CDR3 is TGTGCCAGCAGTGATGCGAGCGGGGGGGTCGTAGCAGATACGCAGTATTTT. Its translation is CASSDASGGVVADTQYF. This chain links TRBV2 with TRBJ2-3; 10 nucleotides align to TRBD2. The germline V gene has CDR1 SNHLY and CDR2 FYNNEI. This CDR3 has 17 residues. Trimming took 3 bases from V and 4 from J; bases not matched to a gene: 10. Based on the CDR3 plus reference TRBV2 and TRBJ2-3, the full variable domain is EPEVTQTPSHQVTQMGQEVILRCVPISNHLYFYWYRQILGQKVEFLVSFYNNEISEKSEIFDDQFSVERPDGSNFTLKIRSTKLEDSAMYFCASSDASGGVVADTQYFGPGTRLTVL.

This chain's CDR3 is CSGGTGEGGIQYF. Written as DNA, the CDR3 is TGCAGCGGGGGGACAGGGGAGGGCGGCATTCAGTACTTC. The chain is built from TRBV29-1 and TRBJ2-4; 10 bases fit TRBD1. The ends lost 7 bases at V and 9 bases at J; junction bases unmatched: 9. Germline CDR1 is SQVTM and CDR2 is ANQGSEA. The CDR3 sequence is 13 residues long.

The chain uses TRBV11-2 and TRBJ1-2; D is perhaps TRBD1 (5 bases). The V gene lost 5 bases and the J gene lost 0 bases, with 16 bases spanning the gap. The CDR3 runs 16 residues. Germline V lookup: CDR1 SGHAT, CDR2 FQNNGV. The CDR3 region is CASSTKPLQANYGYTF. The DNA for the CDR3 is TGTGCCAGCAGCACAAAACCTTTACAGGCTAACTATGGCTACACCTTC.

The rearrangement links TRBV5-4 to TRBJ1-1, with D unresolved. Deletions cut 0 bases from V and 2 bases from J, with 11 bases between. CDR1 is SGHNT and CDR2 is YYREEE in the germline V gene (reference sequence). This CDR3 contains 15 residues. CDR3 nucleotides: TGTGCCAGCAGCTTGGCCTCGGGTTACAACACTGAAGCTTTCTTT. It codes for CASSLASGYNTEAFF.